This T cell receptor (beta chain) is from a study of cytomegalovirus exposure and HLA in healthy donors. Sequencing used immunoSEQ multiplex PCR; TCRdb keeps in-frame clones, though not all of them. Here the sample spans some 290,000 clones, approximately 91% being singletons. From the approximately 120-subject validation cohort, which was separate from the roughly 670-subject first cohort, the donors were drawn. Only a few counts were recorded for this clone. Antigen unknown. General study points: Confirmation in vitro established that a few CMV-associated chains were specific for CMV antigens. Reportedly, diagnosis of cytomegalovirus status by the classifier showed high specificity and sensitivity.

Sequenced sample: PBMCs. This sequence was found in a man under 40 in good health and CMV-seronegative.

This CDR3 reads CASSERGSSPLHF. The CDR3 DNA reads TGTGCCAGCAGTGAAAGGGGAAGTTCACCCCTCCACTTT. This chain joins TRBV25-1 and TRBJ1-6; possibly TRBD1 for D (5 bases). CDR1 and CDR2 from the germline V gene are MGHDK and SYGVNS. V was cut by 2 bases and J by 9 bases, with 8 bases left in between. The CDR3 loop spans 13 amino acids.